This T cell receptor beta chain stems from a study of CD8 T cells in Susac syndrome. Random hexamers served to reverse transcribe roughly 0.45 to 1 ug RNA. TCRdb fed the immunoSEQ multiplex PCR reads into MiXCR, producing one record per CDR3 protein. The sample comprises roughly 150,000 distinct CDR3 sequences, nearly 97% of which are singletons, and 0.065% to 0.095% rests with the top ten. General study findings and limits: The authors acknowledged that their TCR sequencing and HLA analysis involved a relatively small number of individuals. The authors found no clonal expansion in Susac syndrome CD4+ T cell repertoires.

This CDR3 is 11 amino acids long. V lost 8 bases to trimming and J lost 3 bases, with 11 bases between them. Germline loops: CDR1 SQVTM, CDR2 ANQGSEA. Remarks on this clonotype: Antigen specificity is unknown.

The receptor was derived from a human donor with Susac syndrome. The chain is built from TRBV29-1 and TRBJ2-7, with D perhaps matching TRBD1 (6 bases). The sample consisted of CD4+ T cells from PBMCs. DNA for the CDR3: TGCAGCAGAGGACAGAGCTACGAGCAGTACTTC. As protein: CSRGQSYEQYF.